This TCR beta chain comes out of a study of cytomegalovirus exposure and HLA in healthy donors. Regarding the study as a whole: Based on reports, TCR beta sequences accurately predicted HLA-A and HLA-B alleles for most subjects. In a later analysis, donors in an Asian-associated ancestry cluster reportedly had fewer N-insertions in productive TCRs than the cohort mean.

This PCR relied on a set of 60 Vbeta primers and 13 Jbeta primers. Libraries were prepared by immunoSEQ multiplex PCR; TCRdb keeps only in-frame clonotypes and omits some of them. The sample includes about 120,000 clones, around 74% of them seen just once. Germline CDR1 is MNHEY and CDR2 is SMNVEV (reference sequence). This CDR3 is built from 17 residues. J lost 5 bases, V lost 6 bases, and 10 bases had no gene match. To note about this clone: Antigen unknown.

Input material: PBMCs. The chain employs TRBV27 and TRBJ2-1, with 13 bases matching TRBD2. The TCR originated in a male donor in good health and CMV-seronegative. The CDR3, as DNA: TGTGCCAGCAGCGTTAGACTAGCGGGGGGCCAAGACAATGAGCAGTTCTTC. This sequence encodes CASSVRLAGGQDNEQFF.